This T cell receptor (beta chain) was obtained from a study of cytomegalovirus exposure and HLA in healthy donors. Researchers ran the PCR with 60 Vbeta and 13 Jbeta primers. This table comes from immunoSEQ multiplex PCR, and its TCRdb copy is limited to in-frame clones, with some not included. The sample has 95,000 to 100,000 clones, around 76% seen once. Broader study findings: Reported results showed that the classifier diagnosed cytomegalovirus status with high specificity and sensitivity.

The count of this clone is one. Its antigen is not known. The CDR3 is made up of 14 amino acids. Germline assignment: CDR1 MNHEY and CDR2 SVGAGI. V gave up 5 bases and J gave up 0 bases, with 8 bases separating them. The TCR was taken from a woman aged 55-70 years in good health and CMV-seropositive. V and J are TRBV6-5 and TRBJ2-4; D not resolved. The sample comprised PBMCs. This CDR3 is CASSDARAKNIQYF. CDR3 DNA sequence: TGTGCCAGCAGTGACGCTAGAGCCAAAAACATTCAGTACTTC.